This T cell receptor beta chain derives from a study of cytomegalovirus exposure and HLA in healthy donors. Primers included in the PCR were 60 Vbeta and 13 Jbeta primers. Profiling relied on immunoSEQ multiplex PCR, and the TCRdb table lists in-frame clones only, not all of them. The sample includes 120,000 or so clones, over 70% seen only once; the top ten take approximately 3%. The germline gives CDR1 SGHDT, CDR2 YYEEEE. The ends lost 4 bases at V and 12 bases at J; junction bases unmatched: 20. The CDR3 runs to 16 residues. Material for sequencing was PBMCs. V usage is TRBV5-6 and J usage is TRBJ1-1; TRBD1 aligns across 8 bases. This sequence originates from a middle-aged woman in good health and CMV-seropositive. CDR3 residues: CASSLGQVRELKGTFF. The CDR3 DNA follows: TGTGCCAGCAGCCTGGGACAGGTTAGGGAATTGAAGGGGACTTTCTTT. The full variable domain, rest sourced from reference TRBV5-6 and TRBJ1-1, is DAGVTQSPTHLIKTRGQQVTLRCSPKSGHDTVSWYQQALGQGPQFIFQYYEEEERQRGNFPDRFSGHQFPNYSSELNVNALLLGDSALYLCASSLGQVRELKGTFFGQGTRLTVV.